The 6 T cell receptor beta chains below come from one sample, sequenced in a study of T-cell memory formation after mild COVID-19. TCRdb used MiXCR to reprocess the 5' RACE reads, holding one entry per CDR3 protein. The sample consists of about 170,000 distinct CDR3 sequences, over 10% of them appearing once. The sequenced material came from PBMCs or a T cell subset sorted from them (not recorded which). The receptors shown here come from a man younger than 35 who had mild COVID-19 (a few samples of this study predate the infection). Cell type and time point are not known.

The V gene is TRBV6-2 or TRBV6-3, the J gene TRBJ1-2; D not certain. The CDR3 runs 14 residues. Per germline, CDR1 MNHEY and CDR2 SVGEGT. Trimming shortened V by 1 base and J by 4 bases, and 10 bases separated the two germline ends. The DNA for the CDR3 is TGTGCCAGCAGTTACTACACGGGCGGCTATGGCTACACCTTC. Its protein product is CASSYYTGGYGYTF.

The gene calls are TRBV12-3 or TRBV12-4 and TRBJ1-1; D might be TRBD1 (6 bases). V was cut by 8 bases and J by 0 bases, with 10 bases left in between. The length of the CDR3 is 13 residues. The DNA for the CDR3 is TGTGCCAGCGGACAGCAAATGAACACTGAAGCTTTCTTT. Translation: CASGQQMNTEAFF.

The table lists this clonotype with many counts. The rearrangement uses TRBV7-2 and TRBJ1-2, with D perhaps TRBD1 (6 bases). The germline V and J ends were trimmed by 5 bases and 2 bases, with 9 bases remaining between them. CDR1 is SGHTA, CDR2 FQGNSA, per germline. The CDR3 loop spans 13 amino acids. CDR3 region: CASSPGQNYGYTF. CDR3 DNA: TGTGCCAGCAGCCCGGGACAAAACTATGGCTACACCTTC.

The chain uses TRBV6-6 and TRBJ1-2; 9 bases fit TRBD1. Trimming took 3 bases from V and 6 from J; bases not matched to a gene: 8. In germline, CDR1 is MNHNY, CDR2 SVGAGI (reference sequence). The CDR3 covers 15 residues. The CDR3: CASSYQTGTGNGYTF. The CDR3 region has the DNA TGTGCCAGCAGTTATCAGACCGGGACAGGGAATGGCTACACCTTC.

This clonotype was seen a single time. This chain connects TRBV15 to TRBJ1-3; TRBD1 might be the D (6 bases). The germline V gene encodes CDR1 LNHNV and CDR2 YYDKDF (reference sequence). This CDR3 has 17 amino acids. Trimming left V 4 bases short and J 0 bases short, with 16 bases between. The CDR3 DNA sequence: TGTGCCACCAGCACCGTACAGGGAGCGATCTCTGGAAACACCATATATTTT. Translating gives CATSTVQGAISGNTIYF.

V and J are TRBV27 and TRBJ2-1; 9 nucleotides match TRBD2. There are 17 residues in the CDR3. V shed 4 bases and J 6 bases; nucleotides not matched to a gene: 13. Germline values: CDR1 MNHEY, CDR2 SMNVEV (reference sequence). The CDR3 DNA reads TGTGCCAGCAGTTCTACGCCGCCGGGACTAGCTGGCAATGAGCAGTTCTTC. Its protein product is CASSSTPPGLAGNEQFF.